This T cell receptor (beta chain) comes out of a study of blood T cell repertoires in COVID-19. Study-wide background: There were acute and convalescent COVID-19 samples, and they came from the United States, Italy and Spain.

As processed by the authors: The assay estimated nucleated cells by amplifying reference gene primers. Produced via immunoSEQ multiplex PCR; TCRdb's table is partial and in-frame only. That table gives V, J and clone size, and the DNA gave D and trimming. Altogether some 150,000 clones are present, approximately 80% being singletons, with the ten largest covering 12%. The Seattle patients joined while their infection was active and were tracked longitudinally afterward. Germline loops: CDR1 SNHLY, CDR2 FYNNEI. V was clipped by 7 bases and J by 3 bases; unmatched bases: 3. CDR3 length equals 14 residues.

The rearrangement joins TRBV2 to TRBJ2-2, with 9 bases identical to TRBD1. Sequenced material: peripheral blood. The source is a woman aged 55-70 years with COVID-19, enrolled during active disease. CDR3 in DNA: TGTGCCAGCAAACAGGGGGCGGACACCGGGGAGCTGTTTTTT. Protein sequence: CASKQGADTGELFF.